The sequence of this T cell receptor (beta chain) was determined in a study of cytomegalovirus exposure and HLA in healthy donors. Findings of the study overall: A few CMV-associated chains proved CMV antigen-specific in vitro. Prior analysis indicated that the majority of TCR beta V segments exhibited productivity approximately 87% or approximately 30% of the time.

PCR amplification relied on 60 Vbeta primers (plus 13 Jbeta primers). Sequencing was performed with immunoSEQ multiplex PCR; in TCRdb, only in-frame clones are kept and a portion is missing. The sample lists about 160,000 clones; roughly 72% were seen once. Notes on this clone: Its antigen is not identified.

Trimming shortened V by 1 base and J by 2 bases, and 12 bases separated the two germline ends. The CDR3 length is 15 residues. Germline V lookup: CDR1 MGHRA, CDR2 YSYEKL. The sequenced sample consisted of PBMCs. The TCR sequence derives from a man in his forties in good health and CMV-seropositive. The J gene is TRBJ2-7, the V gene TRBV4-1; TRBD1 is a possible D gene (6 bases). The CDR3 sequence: CASSQAQDRTYEQYF. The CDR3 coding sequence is TGCGCCAGCAGCCAAGCTCAGGACAGAACCTACGAGCAGTACTTC.